The rows below give T cell receptor beta chains drawn from one sample of a study of CD8 T cells in Susac syndrome. TCRdb ran MiXCR on the immunoSEQ multiplex PCR reads and lists one entry per CDR3 protein. The sample records some 97,000 distinct CDR3 sequences, nearly 97% being singletons. Sequenced material: CD8+ T cells from PBMCs. These receptor sequences come from a human donor with Susac syndrome. Each CDR3 is given with its conserved first and last residue. A D gene is named only where the DNA matches it firmly. Rows give clone size only sometimes, using once, few, many, or a class for an expanded clone.

NA	TRBV28	NA	TRBJ1-4	CASSFWGGGEKLFF	TGTGCCAGCAGTTTTTGGGGAGGGGGTGAAAAACTGTTTTTT
NA	TRBV14	TRBD2	TRBJ2-1	CASSRKELREGRNEQFF	TGTGCCAGCAGTCGAAAGGAACTGCGGGAGGGCCGGAATGAGCAGTTCTTC
once	TRBV11-2	NA	TRBJ2-5	CASSYAQETQYF	TGTGCCAGCAGCTACGCCCAAGAGACCCAGTACTTC
NA	TRBV15	TRBD2	TRBJ2-1	CATSRESGIYNEQFF	TGTGCCACCAGCAGAGAGAGCGGGATCTACAATGAGCAGTTCTTC
NA	TRBV6-6	NA	TRBJ1-2	CASWADYGYTF	TGTGCCAGCTGGGCCGACTATGGCTACACCTTC
NA	TRBV12-3/TRBV12-4	NA	TRBJ1-5	CASSLALTQPQHF	TGTGCCAGCAGTTTAGCGCTAACTCAGCCCCAGCATTTT
NA	TRBV15	NA	TRBJ1-5	CATSREIGYSNQPQHF	TGTGCCACCAGCAGAGAAATAGGTTATAGCAATCAGCCCCAGCATTTT
NA	TRBV2	NA	TRBJ2-2	CARQGDTGELFF	TGTGCCAGACAGGGCGACACCGGGGAGCTGTTTTTT
NA	TRBV6-6	TRBD1	TRBJ1-5	CASSSQGAQQPQHF	TGTGCCAGCAGTTCCCAGGGGGCCCAACAGCCCCAGCATTTT
NA	TRBV29-1	NA	TRBJ2-1	CSVAAYEQFF	TGCAGCGTGGCGGCCTATGAGCAGTTCTTC
NA	TRBV7-2	NA	TRBJ2-1	CASRSPSYSEQFF	TGTGCCAGCAGATCCCCTAGTTATAGTGAGCAGTTCTTC
NA	TRBV28	NA	TRBJ2-3	CASSWGRTSCDTQYF	TGTGCCAGCAGCTGGGGCAGAACTAGTTGCGATACGCAGTATTTT
NA	TRBV20-1	TRBD2	TRBJ2-5	CSARDLLAGDGETQYF	TGCAGTGCTAGAGATCTCCTAGCGGGGGATGGAGAGACCCAGTACTTC
few	TRBV7-9	NA	TRBJ2-2	CASSWDTGELFF	TGTGCCAGCAGCTGGGACACCGGGGAGCTGTTTTTT
NA	TRBV3-1	NA	TRBJ2-5	CASSQVGDYKTQYF	TGTGCCAGCAGCCAAGTGGGAGATTACAAGACCCAGTACTTC
NA	TRBV29-1	NA	TRBJ2-5	CSVLKGRPGRETQYF	TGCAGCGTCCTAAAGGGGAGACCTGGGCGAGAGACCCAGTACTTC
NA	TRBV29-1	TRBD1	TRBJ2-7	CSVKTGPEQYF	TGCAGCGTCAAGACAGGGCCCGAGCAGTACTTC
NA	TRBV7-9	NA	TRBJ2-7	CASASGGGEQYF	TGTGCCAGCGCCTCAGGGGGGGGCGAGCAGTACTTC
NA	TRBV20-1	TRBD2	TRBJ2-1	CSASSGRAYNEQFF	TGCAGTGCTTCCAGCGGGAGGGCGTACAATGAGCAGTTCTTC
NA	TRBV12-3/TRBV12-4	TRBD1	TRBJ1-1	CASSPEGAGWTEAFF	TGTGCCAGCAGTCCCGAGGGGGCAGGGTGGACTGAAGCTTTCTTT
NA	TRBV20-1	NA	TRBJ2-7	CSALRQPGDEQYF	TGCAGTGCCTTGAGACAGCCTGGGGACGAGCAGTACTTC
NA	TRBV6-5	TRBD2	TRBJ2-7	CASSYVGLAGDQYF	TGTGCCAGCAGTTACGTAGGACTAGCGGGAGACCAGTACTTC
NA	TRBV18	NA	TRBJ1-1	CASSPLSLGDTEAFF	TGTGCCAGCTCACCATTGTCCCTCGGGGACACTGAAGCTTTCTTT
NA	TRBV9	NA	TRBJ1-4	CASSGESLHNEKLFF	TGTGCCAGCAGCGGAGAATCTCTGCATAATGAAAAACTGTTTTTT
NA	TRBV7-9	NA	TRBJ2-5	CASRPLETQYF	TGTGCCAGCAGGCCTTTAGAGACCCAGTACTTC
NA	TRBV25-1	NA	TRBJ2-1	CASSEFPGRGEQFF	TGTGCCAGCAGTGAATTCCCCGGACGGGGTGAGCAGTTCTTC
few	TRBV6-5	NA	TRBJ1-1	CASSYSMVATEAFF	TGTGCCAGCAGTTACTCGATGGTGGCAACTGAAGCTTTCTTT
NA	TRBV15	NA	TRBJ1-6	CATRTDHNSPLHF	TGTGCCACCAGGACAGACCATAATTCACCCCTCCACTTT
NA	TRBV14	NA	TRBJ1-6	CASMKAAGSPLHF	TGTGCCAGCATGAAGGCAGCTGGGTCACCCCTCCACTTT
NA	TRBV28	NA	TRBJ2-1	CASRLKNEQFF	TGTGCCAGCAGGCTAAAAAATGAGCAGTTCTTC
NA	TRBV9	NA	TRBJ2-1	CASSVGRDNEQFF	TGTGCCAGCAGCGTAGGTAGGGACAATGAGCAGTTCTTC
once	TRBV29-1	TRBD1	TRBJ2-2	CSVAPGQSNTGELFF	TGCAGCGTTGCCCCGGGACAGTCCAACACCGGGGAGCTGTTTTTT
NA	TRBV25-1	NA	TRBJ1-1	CASRKPGSTEAFF	TGTGCCAGCAGAAAACCCGGGAGTACTGAAGCTTTCTTT
NA	TRBV29-1	NA	TRBJ2-1	CSVSHFGNEQFF	TGCAGCGTTTCTCACTTCGGGAATGAGCAGTTCTTC
once	TRBV15	NA	TRBJ2-3	CATSRTGNTDTQYF	TGTGCCACCAGCAGAACAGGGAACACAGATACGCAGTATTTT
NA	TRBV12-3/TRBV12-4	NA	TRBJ2-5	CASSYSWRGEETQYF	TGTGCCAGCAGTTATAGCTGGCGGGGAGAAGAGACCCAGTACTTC
NA	TRBV6-5	TRBD2	TRBJ2-5	CASTSPGGLKTQYF	TGTGCCAGCACCTCTCCCGGGGGGTTAAAGACCCAGTACTTC
NA	TRBV18	NA	TRBJ2-7	CASSLTGPYEQYF	TGTGCCAGCTCACTTACAGGGCCCTACGAGCAGTACTTC
NA	TRBV15	NA	TRBJ2-4	CATREGGDIQYF	TGTGCCACCAGAGAAGGTGGGGACATTCAGTACTTC
NA	TRBV5-1	NA	TRBJ2-2	CASSLDVAGELFF	TGCGCCAGCAGCTTGGACGTGGCCGGGGAGCTGTTTTTT
few	TRBV27	NA	TRBJ2-3	CASSGATDTQYF	TGTGCCAGCAGTGGGGCCACAGATACGCAGTATTTT
NA	TRBV27	NA	TRBJ2-2	CASSVVRGELFF	TGTGCCAGCAGTGTAGTCAGGGGGGAGCTGTTTTTT
NA	TRBV7-2	NA	TRBJ2-1	CASSLAPSSVEQFF	TGTGCCAGCAGCTTAGCGCCTAGCTCGGTTGAGCAGTTCTTC
once	TRBV9	TRBD2	TRBJ2-1	CASSVAAGGPYNEQFF	TGTGCCAGCAGCGTAGCAGCGGGGGGTCCCTACAATGAGCAGTTCTTC
NA	TRBV6-1	TRBD1	TRBJ1-5	CASSEAGDRSFWGNQPQHF	TGTGCCAGCAGTGAAGCAGGGGACAGGAGTTTTTGGGGCAATCAGCCCCAGCATTTT
NA	TRBV6-5	NA	TRBJ2-1	CASSYPGPTGSYNEQFF	TGTGCCAGCAGTTACCCGGGCCCTACGGGCTCCTACAATGAGCAGTTCTTC
NA	TRBV6-5	TRBD2	TRBJ2-5	CASRTGGVETQYF	TGTGCCAGCAGAACCGGGGGGGTCGAGACCCAGTACTTC
once	TRBV4-1	NA	TRBJ2-7	CASSQGNSYEQYF	TGCGCCAGCAGCCAAGGTAACAGTTACGAGCAGTACTTC
NA	TRBV25-1	NA	TRBJ2-1	CASSLQGLGHNEQFF	TGTGCCAGCAGTCTACAGGGTTTAGGGCACAATGAGCAGTTCTTC
NA	TRBV6-4	TRBD2	TRBJ2-5	CASSALAGGLETQYF	TGTGCCAGCAGTGCACTAGCGGGGGGGCTCGAGACCCAGTACTTC
NA	TRBV29-1	NA	TRBJ2-1	CSVERGSSSYNEQFF	TGCAGCGTTGAAAGAGGGAGTAGCTCCTACAATGAGCAGTTCTTC
NA	TRBV4-1	NA	TRBJ1-1	CASSQESPTVNTEAFF	TGCGCCAGCAGCCAAGAATCCCCGACAGTTAACACTGAAGCTTTCTTT